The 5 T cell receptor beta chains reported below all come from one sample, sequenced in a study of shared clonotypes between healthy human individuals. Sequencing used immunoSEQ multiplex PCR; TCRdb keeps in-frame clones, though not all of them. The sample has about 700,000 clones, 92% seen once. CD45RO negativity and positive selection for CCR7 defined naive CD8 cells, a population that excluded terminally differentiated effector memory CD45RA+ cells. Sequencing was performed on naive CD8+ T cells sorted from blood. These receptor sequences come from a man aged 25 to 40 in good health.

Here the CDR3 DNA reads TGTGCCAGCAGTATTTCGGAGTACACCGGGGAGCTGTTTTTT. It encodes CASSISEYTGELFF. This chain links TRBV28 with TRBJ2-2; D remains unclear. The V gene's germline CDR1 is MDHEN and CDR2 SYDVKM. The V and J ends lost 5 bases and 3 bases respectively, with 10 bases between them. The CDR3 is 14 amino acids.

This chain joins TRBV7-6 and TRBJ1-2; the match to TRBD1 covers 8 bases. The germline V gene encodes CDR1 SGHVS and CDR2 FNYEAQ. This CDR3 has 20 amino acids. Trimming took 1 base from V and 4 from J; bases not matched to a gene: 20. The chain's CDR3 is CASSLESVERSGQEPYGYTF. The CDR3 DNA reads TGTGCCAGCAGCTTAGAATCAGTAGAGCGGTCGGGACAGGAACCCTATGGCTACACCTTC.

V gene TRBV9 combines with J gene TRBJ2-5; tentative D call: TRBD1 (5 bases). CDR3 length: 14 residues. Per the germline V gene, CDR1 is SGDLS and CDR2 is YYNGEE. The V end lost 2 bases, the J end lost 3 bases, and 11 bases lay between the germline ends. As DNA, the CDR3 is TGTGCCAGCAGCGTGAGCCAGGGTAAAGAGACCCAGTACTTC. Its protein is CASSVSQGKETQYF.

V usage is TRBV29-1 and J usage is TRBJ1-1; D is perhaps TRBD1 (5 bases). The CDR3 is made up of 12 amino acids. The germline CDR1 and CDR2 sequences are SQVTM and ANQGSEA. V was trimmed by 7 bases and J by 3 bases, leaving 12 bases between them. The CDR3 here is CSGGAGYTEAFF. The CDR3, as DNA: TGCAGCGGAGGGGCGGGCTACACTGAAGCTTTCTTT.

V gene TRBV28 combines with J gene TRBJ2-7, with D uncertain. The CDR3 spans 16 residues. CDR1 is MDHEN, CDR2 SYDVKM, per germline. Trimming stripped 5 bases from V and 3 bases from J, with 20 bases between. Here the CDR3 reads CASSKLQVSLGYEQYF. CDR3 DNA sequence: TGTGCCAGCAGTAAACTCCAGGTATCCCTGGGCTACGAGCAGTACTTC. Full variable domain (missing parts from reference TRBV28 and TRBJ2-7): DVKVTQSSRYLVKRTGEKVFLECVQDMDHENMFWYRQDPGLGLRLIYFSYDVKMKEKGDIPEGYSVSREKKERFSLILESASTNQTSMYLCASSKLQVSLGYEQYFGPGTRLTVT.